The 16 T cell receptor beta chains in this list originate from one sample, sequenced in a study of T-cell memory formation after mild COVID-19. Using its own MiXCR run on the 5' RACE reads, TCRdb lists one record per CDR3 protein. Of about 440,000 distinct CDR3 sequences listed, approximately 20% were seen once; the top ten hold 7.5% to 9.5%. What was sequenced was PBMCs or a T cell subset sorted from them (not recorded which). The receptors here all came from an adult woman who had mild COVID-19 (a few samples of this study predate the infection). Cell type and time point are not known.

CDR3 sequence reads: CSASRDHEQFF. The CDR3 DNA is TGCAGTGCCTCCCGGGACCACGAGCAGTTCTTC. The gene calls are TRBV20-1 and TRBJ2-1; D assignment may be TRBD1 or TRBD2 (5 bases each). V was clipped by 6 bases and J by 10 bases, with 13 bases between them. CDR3 length: 11 amino acids. CDR1 and CDR2 (germline): DFQATT, SNEGSKA (reference sequence).

This rearrangement joins TRBV4-1 to TRBJ2-5; 8 bases line up with TRBD2. CDR3 size: 17 residues. Germline lookup yields CDR1 MGHRA and CDR2 YSYEKL. Trimming removed 0 bases from V and 2 bases from J; junction bases left unmatched: 8. CDR3 loop: CASSQDPPSGLQETQYF. DNA for the CDR3: TGCGCCAGCAGCCAAGATCCCCCTAGCGGGCTTCAAGAGACCCAGTACTTC.

The chain carries TRBV5-1 and TRBJ2-5, with D possibly matching TRBD1 (6 bases). The CDR3 loop spans 15 amino acids. Per germline, CDR1 SGHRS and CDR2 YFSETQ. Trimming pared 0 bases from V and 7 bases from J, leaving 16 bases between. CDR3 sequence reads: CASSLVQGSSRTQYF. Here the CDR3 DNA reads TGCGCCAGCAGCTTGGTTCAGGGGTCTAGCCGGACCCAGTACTTC. The full variable domain, completed using reference TRBV5-1 and TRBJ2-5, is KAGVTQTPRYLIKTRGQQVTLSCSPISGHRSVSWYQQTPGQGLQFLFEYFSETQRNKGNFPGRFSGRQFSNSRSEMNVSTLELGDSALYLCASSLVQGSSRTQYFGPGTRLLVL.

This clonotype was found a few times. The rearrangement uses TRBV12-3 or TRBV12-4 and TRBJ1-1; TRBD1 matches at 7 bases. J gave up 4 bases and V 7 bases, and 9 bases lay outside the gene matches. The CDR3 runs 14 residues. The CDR3 loop is CASKRRQGVTEAFF. Here the CDR3 DNA reads TGTGCCAGCAAAAGGAGGCAGGGGGTCACTGAAGCTTTCTTT.

This chain uses TRBV12-3 or TRBV12-4 with TRBJ2-7; 9 nucleotides align to TRBD2. Unmatched junction bases numbered 4, after V lost 4 bases and J lost 3 bases. This CDR3 spans 14 amino acids. The CDR3 is CASSYAGGIYEQYF. The CDR3 DNA reads TGTGCCAGCAGTTATGCGGGGGGGATCTACGAGCAGTACTTC.

V is TRBV5-1 and J is TRBJ2-3; D is possibly TRBD1 (6 bases). This CDR3 is 17 amino acids long. Germline V gives CDR1 SGHRS, CDR2 YFSETQ. The V end lost 4 bases, the J end lost 2 bases, and 20 bases lay between the germline ends. The CDR3 loop is CASSPAEGVAYTDTQYF. In DNA form, the CDR3 reads TGCGCCAGCAGCCCCGCCGAGGGGGTAGCGTACACAGATACGCAGTATTTT.

CDR3 in amino acids: CASSFPLGSDNEQFF. The CDR3 coding sequence is TGTGCCAGCAGCTTCCCCCTTGGGTCCGACAATGAGCAGTTCTTC. This chain joins TRBV7-2 and TRBJ2-1; D ambiguous. The CDR3 extends over 15 amino acids. In germline, CDR1 is SGHTA, CDR2 FQGNSA. With 3 bases removed from V and 5 bases from J, the gap between germline ends came to 14 bases.

This clonotype was found a few times. This chain connects TRBV10-2 to TRBJ2-1; D gene ambiguous. From germline, CDR1 is WSHSY and CDR2 SAAADI. V lost 1 base and J lost 3, with 1 base in between. CDR3 length: 12 residues. CDR3 sequence reads: CASSEFYNEQFF. DNA for the CDR3: TGCGCCAGCAGTGAGTTCTACAATGAGCAGTTCTTC.

The J gene is TRBJ2-1, the V gene TRBV5-1; D remains ambiguous. The germline V gene encodes CDR1 SGHRS and CDR2 YFSETQ. Trimming shortened V by 0 bases and J by 5 bases, and 18 bases separated the two germline ends. The CDR3 is 17 residues long. CDR3 residues: CASSLASGIAGHNEQFF. As DNA, the CDR3 is TGCGCCAGCAGCTTGGCCTCCGGCATAGCAGGTCACAATGAGCAGTTCTTC.

The J gene is TRBJ2-7, the V gene TRBV20-1; no definite D call. CDR1 is DFQATT and CDR2 is SNEGSKA in the germline V gene (reference sequence). The V and J ends lost 6 bases and 2 bases respectively, with 14 bases between them. The CDR3 runs to 13 residues. CDR3 nucleotides: TGCAGTGCAAGCCCAGGATCAACCTACGAGCAGTACTTC. Its protein is CSASPGSTYEQYF.

This chain links TRBV5-1 with TRBJ1-4; the match to TRBD1 covers 8 bases. V was clipped by 4 bases and J by 5 bases; unmatched bases: 4. The CDR3 totals 14 residues. CDR1 and CDR2 (germline): SGHRS, YFSETQ. The CDR3 DNA reads TGCGCCAGCAGCGGAGGACAGGGAAATGAAAAACTGTTTTTT. Amino acid sequence: CASSGGQGNEKLFF.

V and J are TRBV4-1 and TRBJ2-7; D perhaps matches TRBD2 (6 bases). CDR3 length: 13 residues. Germline values: CDR1 MGHRA, CDR2 YSYEKL. Trimming took off 4 bases at V and 9 bases at J, with 16 bases between the two ends. The CDR3: CASSPWGDSRQYF. CDR3 bases: TGCGCCAGCAGCCCCTGGGGGGATTCTAGGCAGTACTTC.

Only a few counts were recorded for this clonotype. This chain links TRBV5-1 with TRBJ2-7, with D possibly TRBD2 on 5 matching bases. Between the trimmed V and J ends, which lost 1 base and 3 bases, there was a span of 8 bases. Germline V gives CDR1 SGHRS, CDR2 YFSETQ. The CDR3 contains 13 residues. CDR3 loop: CASSLWGVYEQYF. The DNA for the CDR3 is TGCGCCAGCAGCTTGTGGGGAGTCTACGAGCAGTACTTC.

This clonotype was seen at least ten times. The CDR3 DNA reads TGTGCCACCAGTGATTTTGGGGGTTCCACCGGGGAGCTGTTTTTT. Amino acid sequence: CATSDFGGSTGELFF. The gene calls are TRBV24-1 and TRBJ2-2; D assignment may be TRBD1 or TRBD2 (5 bases each). The V gene lost 1 base and the J gene lost 4 bases, with 9 bases spanning the gap. CDR1 is KGHDR and CDR2 is SFDVKD in the germline V gene. This CDR3 region has 15 residues.

The chain has TRBV27 and TRBJ2-6; D is ambiguous. CDR1 is MNHEY and CDR2 is SMNVEV in the germline V gene (reference sequence). CDR3 length equals 15 residues. The V gene lost 1 base and the J gene lost 0 bases, with 4 bases spanning the gap. This chain's CDR3 is CASSLYYSGANVLTF. In DNA, the CDR3 is TGTGCCAGCAGTTTATACTACTCTGGGGCCAACGTCCTGACTTTC.

This clonotype was observed a few times. The gene calls are TRBV2 and TRBJ1-1; weak D call: TRBD1 (6 bases). The CDR3 spans 13 residues. The germline V gene encodes CDR1 SNHLY and CDR2 FYNNEI. The V end was cut by 7 bases, the J end by 2 bases, with 11 bases between. The CDR3 loop is CASTGQPNTEAFF. Here the CDR3 DNA reads TGTGCCAGCACTGGACAGCCAAACACTGAAGCTTTCTTT.